These T cell receptor beta chains were read from a single sample in a study of cytomegalovirus exposure and HLA in healthy donors. Data came from immunoSEQ multiplex PCR; TCRdb stores just in-frame clones and leaves some out. The table records roughly 160,000 clones, roughly 71% of them present only once. Material for sequencing was PBMCs. These receptors were taken from a girl between 5 and 17 years old in good health and CMV-seronegative. Both conserved end residues are part of each CDR3. A D gene is named only where the DNA matches it firmly. Only some rows state a clone size, as once, few, many or a class for expanded clones.

d_gene,abundance,v_gene,j_gene,CDR3nt,CDR3aa
TRBD2,once,TRBV5-1,TRBJ2-3,TGCGCCAGCAGCTTGACTAGCGGGGGGGTCACAGATACGCAGTATTTT,CASSLTSGGVTDTQYF
NA,medium-sized,TRBV9,TRBJ1-1,TGTGCCAGCAGCGTAGGAGGGGGTGAAGCTTTCTTT,CASSVGGGEAFF
TRBD1,NA,TRBV6-5,TRBJ1-2,TGTGCCAGCAGCCCGGGACAGGGTGTGCGTGGCTACACCTTC,CASSPGQGVRGYTF
NA,few,TRBV7-9,TRBJ1-5,TGTGCCAGCAGCTTTTCCGGGAATCAGCCCCAGCATTTT,CASSFSGNQPQHF
NA,few,TRBV5-6,TRBJ1-5,TGTGCCAGCAGCTTGAGGACCGGGGACAATCAGCCCCAGCATTTT,CASSLRTGDNQPQHF
NA,NA,TRBV7-8,TRBJ2-1,TGTGCCAGCAGTCATAGGGGGGGGCAATACAATGAGCAGTTCTTC,CASSHRGGQYNEQFF
NA,NA,TRBV7-9,TRBJ2-1,TGTGCCAGCAGCTTGTCACAAAGCTCCTACAATGAGCAGTTCTTC,CASSLSQSSYNEQFF
TRBD1,NA,TRBV2,TRBJ2-7,TGTGCCACCAGGGGGACAGGGGGTGCCTACGAGCAGTACTTC,CATRGTGGAYEQYF
NA,NA,TRBV9,TRBJ1-6,TGTGCCAGCAGCTCTCTGAGCTCCTATAATTCACCCCTCCACTTT,CASSSLSSYNSPLHF
TRBD1,NA,TRBV5-8,TRBJ1-6,TGTGCCAGCAGCTTGGGGCAGGGGGGAATATCCTATAATTCACCCCTCCACTTT,CASSLGQGGISYNSPLHF
TRBD1,NA,TRBV6-5,TRBJ2-3,TGTGCCAGCAGGGGACAGGGGGCGAGTACGCAGTATTTT,CASRGQGASTQYF
TRBD1,NA,TRBV25-1,TRBJ2-7,TGTGCCAGCAGGGGACAGTCGGAAAACGAGCAGTACTTC,CASRGQSENEQYF
TRBD2,few,TRBV2,TRBJ2-5,TGTGCCAGCAGTGACGGGCGGGGAGGGGAAGAGACCCAGTACTTC,CASSDGRGGEETQYF
TRBD2,NA,TRBV5-4,TRBJ2-7,TGTGCCAGCAGCCCTCCGGGAGGGCCCGGCCCCCTCTACGAGCAGTACTTC,CASSPPGGPGPLYEQYF
NA,NA,TRBV27,TRBJ1-1,TGTGCCAGCAGTTTATGGAAGGGAGCCGGAACTGAAGCTTTCTTT,CASSLWKGAGTEAFF
TRBD1,NA,TRBV5-1,TRBJ1-2,TGCGCCAGCAGCTTGGTCTTTCAGGGGGCGTCTAACTATGGCTACACCTTC,CASSLVFQGASNYGYTF
TRBD2,NA,TRBV6-6,TRBJ2-2,TGTGCCAGCAGTTACTCGAGTGGGAGGGGCACCGGGGAGCTGTTTTTT,CASSYSSGRGTGELFF
NA,NA,TRBV27,TRBJ2-1,TGTGCCAGCACAACTACAGGGTCGTCCCTTCTCAATGAGCAGTTCTTC,CASTTTGSSLLNEQFF
NA,NA,TRBV12-5,TRBJ1-1,TGTGCTAGTGGTCCGGGGAGGGGAGGGACCGGTGAAGCTTTCTTT,CASGPGRGGTGEAFF
TRBD1,NA,TRBV15,TRBJ2-6,TGTGCCACCAAAGGCCCCGGGACAGGGGGTGTCTCTGGGGCCAACGTCCTGACTTTC,CATKGPGTGGVSGANVLTF
NA,once,TRBV12-5,TRBJ1-2,TGTGCTAGTGGTCCTGGACATTATGGCTACACCTTC,CASGPGHYGYTF
TRBD1,once,TRBV9,TRBJ1-2,TGTGCCAGCAGCAGGCAGGGGGCGGAGGGCTACACCTTC,CASSRQGAEGYTF
NA,NA,TRBV6-5,TRBJ1-2,TGTGCCAGTAGGGCGGGCTATGGCTACACCTTC,CASRAGYGYTF
NA,NA,TRBV6-5,TRBJ1-1,TGTGCCAGCAGTTACTCTCCAGGGGTGAACACTGAAGCTTTCTTT,CASSYSPGVNTEAFF
NA,once,TRBV6-5,TRBJ1-2,TGTGCCAGCAGTTACCGGCGACAGGAATCTGGCTACACCTTC,CASSYRRQESGYTF
NA,NA,TRBV18,TRBJ1-1,TGTGCCAGCTCACCACAGGGGCGCGACACTGAAGCTTTCTTT,CASSPQGRDTEAFF
NA,few,TRBV30,TRBJ1-4,TGTGCCTGGGCCGAGGCGGGGAAGGGTCAAAAACTGTTTTTT,CAWAEAGKGQKLFF
TRBD2,NA,TRBV9,TRBJ2-5,TGTGCCAGCAGCGGCATAGCGGGGAGACTCACGAGGGAGACCCAGTACTTC,CASSGIAGRLTRETQYF
NA,NA,TRBV10-3,TRBJ1-2,TGTGCCATCAGTGAGTCGAAAGGGGAGGCCTACACCTTC,CAISESKGEAYTF
TRBD1,NA,TRBV5-6,TRBJ2-1,TGTGCCAGCAGTTCGGACAGGGTCGATGAGCAGTTCTTC,CASSSDRVDEQFF
NA,NA,TRBV6-6,TRBJ1-5,TGTGCCAGCTCCATACTGGCGGATCAGCCCCAGCATTTT,CASSILADQPQHF
TRBD1,few,TRBV10-2,TRBJ2-7,TGCGCCAGCAGGGCCCGACAGGGGTGGGACGAGCAGTACTTC,CASRARQGWDEQYF
NA,NA,TRBV5-4,TRBJ2-7,TGTGCCAGCAGCAGGGAGCTCGAGCAGTACTTC,CASSRELEQYF
TRBD1,NA,TRBV9,TRBJ2-7,TGTGCCAGCGGGACAGGGCACTACGAGCAGTACTTC,CASGTGHYEQYF
TRBD1,NA,TRBV2,TRBJ2-3,TGTGCCAGCAGTGATTGGGCAGGGGGATCAGATACGCAGTATTTT,CASSDWAGGSDTQYF
NA,NA,TRBV27,TRBJ2-7,TGTGCCAGCAGTTCAAAGACAGGCATATGGGAGCAGTACTTC,CASSSKTGIWEQYF
TRBD1,few,TRBV29-1,TRBJ1-2,TGCAGCGTTGAAGATATCGGACAGGCGGCTAAATTC,CSVEDIGQAAKF
TRBD1,NA,TRBV7-6,TRBJ1-6,TGTGCCAGCAGCCCCACCACAGGGGCCAAGAATTCACCCCTCCACTTT,CASSPTTGAKNSPLHF
TRBD1,once,TRBV6-5,TRBJ2-1,TGTGCCAGCAGTTACGACCCAGGGGGCAAAGGGGTCTTC,CASSYDPGGKGVF
NA,NA,TRBV5-4,TRBJ1-5,TGTGCCAGCACTTTATATCAGCCCCAGCATTTT,CASTLYQPQHF
NA,NA,TRBV15,TRBJ1-2,TGTGCCACGCGGGGGAACCAGCGTCTCGGGAGAGCCACCTTC,CATRGNQRLGRATF